These 8 T cell receptor beta chains came from one sample sequenced in a study of response to subunit inactivated influenza vaccine. MiXCR was run by TCRdb on the RT-PCR reads, yielding one entry per CDR3 protein. This table has more than 550,000 distinct CDR3 sequences, 10% to 15% appearing once. This specimen consisted of PBMCs from blood, obtained on the day of vaccination. Receptor source: a man aged 50-59 years who received an inactivated influenza vaccine.

The table lists this clonotype with a few counts. V and J are TRBV11-2 and TRBJ2-5; D may be TRBD2 (6 bases). V was cut by 5 bases and J by 7 bases, with 20 bases left in between. Germline values: CDR1 SGHAT, CDR2 FQNNGV. The CDR3 covers 15 residues. CDR3 region: CASSPRPERGGTQYF. The CDR3 DNA reads TGTGCCAGCAGCCCCCGACCGGAACGGGGAGGGACCCAGTACTTC.

The chain uses TRBV18 and TRBJ2-1, with 7 bases lining up with TRBD1. V dropped 8 bases and J dropped 2; count of bases not matched to a gene: 0. The CDR3 is 12 residues long. Germline lookup yields CDR1 KGHSH and CDR2 LQKENI. The DNA of the CDR3 is TGTGCCAGCACAGGGGCCTACAATGAGCAGTTCTTC. Encoded protein: CASTGAYNEQFF.

This rearrangement joins TRBV3-1 to TRBJ2-1, with TRBD2 identical over 9 bases. This CDR3 contains 17 residues. The germline V gene encodes CDR1 LGHDT and CDR2 YNNKEL (reference sequence). Trimming cost V 3 bases and J 5 bases; bases outside gene matches: 11. Here the CDR3 reads CASSHLAGGSSDNEQFF. The CDR3 DNA follows: TGTGCCAGCAGCCACTTGGCGGGGGGGAGTTCAGACAATGAGCAGTTCTTC.

The chain carries TRBV6-2 or TRBV6-3 and TRBJ2-2, with TRBD2 identical over 15 bases. Germline V gene data show CDR1 as MNHEY and CDR2 as SVGEGT. The CDR3 is made up of 19 amino acids. V shed 7 bases, J shed 7 bases, and the junction held 16 bases outside the gene matches. The CDR3 coding sequence is TGTGCCAGCATGCCGACCCCCGGGACTAGCGGGAGGCTCGGCGGGGAGCTGTTTTTT. This translates into CASMPTPGTSGRLGGELFF.

The V gene is TRBV30, the J gene TRBJ2-5; D is undetermined. V dropped 5 bases and J dropped 2 bases, with 12 bases sitting between them. Germline lookup yields CDR1 GTSNPN and CDR2 SVGIG (reference sequence). The CDR3 is 13 amino acids. In nucleotides, the CDR3 is TGTGCCTGGGCCCGAGTGTATCAAGAGACCCAGTACTTC. Amino acid sequence: CAWARVYQETQYF.

This clonotype was observed at least ten times. The rearrangement joins TRBV24-1 to TRBJ2-7; D is possibly TRBD1 or TRBD2 (6 bases each). Trimming removed 4 bases at V and 4 bases at J, with 10 bases between. The CDR3 consists of 13 residues. From germline, CDR1 is KGHDR and CDR2 SFDVKD. DNA of the CDR3: TGTGCCACCAGTGAGGGGGGCACTTACGAGCAGTACTTC. This encodes CATSEGGTYEQYF.

The chain joins TRBV12-3 or TRBV12-4 to TRBJ2-5; D unresolved. Trimming stripped 1 base from V and 2 bases from J, with 8 bases between. The CDR3 contains 14 residues. The CDR3 region is CASSLVLKQETQYF. CDR3 DNA: TGTGCCAGCAGTTTAGTTCTGAAACAAGAGACCCAGTACTTC.

The chain couples TRBV7-2 to TRBJ2-5; 13 positions match TRBD2. V shed 5 bases, J shed 5 bases, and the junction held 5 bases outside the gene matches. CDR1 is SGHTA, CDR2 FQGNSA, per germline. The CDR3 has 15 amino acids. The CDR3 spells CASSQTSGRSETQYF. The CDR3 DNA sequence: TGTGCCAGCAGCCAGACTAGCGGGAGGAGTGAGACCCAGTACTTC.